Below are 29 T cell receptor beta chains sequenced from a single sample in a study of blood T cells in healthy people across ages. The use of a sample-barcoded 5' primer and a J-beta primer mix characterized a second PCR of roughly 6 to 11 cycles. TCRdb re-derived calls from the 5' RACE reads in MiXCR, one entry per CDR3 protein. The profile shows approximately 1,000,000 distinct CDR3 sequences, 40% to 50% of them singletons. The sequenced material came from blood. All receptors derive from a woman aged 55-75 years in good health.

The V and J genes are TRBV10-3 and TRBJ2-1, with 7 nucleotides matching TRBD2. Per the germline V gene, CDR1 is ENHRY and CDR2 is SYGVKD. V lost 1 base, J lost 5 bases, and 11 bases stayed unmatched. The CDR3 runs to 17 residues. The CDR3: CAISELAGLGSNNEQFF. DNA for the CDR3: TGTGCCATCAGTGAGTTAGCCGGACTAGGCTCTAACAATGAGCAGTTCTTC.

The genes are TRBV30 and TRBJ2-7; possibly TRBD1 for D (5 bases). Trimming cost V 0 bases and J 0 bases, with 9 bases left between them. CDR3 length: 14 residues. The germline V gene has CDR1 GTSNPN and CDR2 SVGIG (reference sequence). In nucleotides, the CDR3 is TGTGCCTGGAGTGTACTGCAGGGCTCCTACGAGCAGTACTTC. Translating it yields CAWSVLQGSYEQYF.

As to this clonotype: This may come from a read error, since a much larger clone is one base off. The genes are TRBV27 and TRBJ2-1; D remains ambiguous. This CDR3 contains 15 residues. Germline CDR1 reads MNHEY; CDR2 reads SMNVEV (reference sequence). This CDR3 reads CASSLLPTSYNGQFF. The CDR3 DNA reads TGTGCCAGCAGTCTTCTACCGACTTCCTACAATGGGCAGTTCTTC.

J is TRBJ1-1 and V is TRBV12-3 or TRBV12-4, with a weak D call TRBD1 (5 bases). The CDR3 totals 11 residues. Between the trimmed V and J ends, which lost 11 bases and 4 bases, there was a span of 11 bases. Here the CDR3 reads CAVTRGTEAFF. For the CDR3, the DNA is TGTGCCGTAACTAGGGGCACTGAAGCTTTCTTT.

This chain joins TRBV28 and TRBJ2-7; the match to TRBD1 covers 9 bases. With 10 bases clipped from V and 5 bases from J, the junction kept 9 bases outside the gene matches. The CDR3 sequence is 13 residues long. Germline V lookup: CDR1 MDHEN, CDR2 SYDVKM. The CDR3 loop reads CAIPGQGIDEQYF. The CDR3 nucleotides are TGTGCCATACCGGGACAGGGCATCGACGAGCAGTACTTC.

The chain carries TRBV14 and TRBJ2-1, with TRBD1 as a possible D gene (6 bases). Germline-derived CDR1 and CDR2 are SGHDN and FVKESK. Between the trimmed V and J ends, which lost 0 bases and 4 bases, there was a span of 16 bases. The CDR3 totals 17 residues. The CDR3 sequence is CASSQDLGTGLYNEQFF. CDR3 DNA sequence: TGTGCCAGCAGCCAAGATCTTGGTACAGGGTTGTACAATGAGCAGTTCTTC.

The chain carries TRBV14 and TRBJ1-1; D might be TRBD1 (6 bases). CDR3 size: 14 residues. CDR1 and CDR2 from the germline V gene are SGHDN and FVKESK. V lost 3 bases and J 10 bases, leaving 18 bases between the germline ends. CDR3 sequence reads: CASSQLTGITVAFF. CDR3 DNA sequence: TGTGCCAGCAGCCAGCTCACAGGGATAACGGTAGCTTTCTTT.

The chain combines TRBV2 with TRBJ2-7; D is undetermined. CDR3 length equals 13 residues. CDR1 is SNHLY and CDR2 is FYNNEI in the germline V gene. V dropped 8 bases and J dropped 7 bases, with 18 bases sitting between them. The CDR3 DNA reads TGTGCCAGCGTACGCTGGGCCAACAATGAGCAGTACTTC. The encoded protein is CASVRWANNEQYF.

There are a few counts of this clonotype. The CDR3 coding sequence is TGTGCCAGCAGCTCCCTCAATAATGAAAAACTGTTTTTT. As protein: CASSSLNNEKLFF. This chain uses TRBV5-5 with TRBJ1-4; D gene unclear. The CDR3 has 13 amino acids. Germline-derived CDR1 and CDR2 are SGHKS and YYEKEE (reference sequence). Trimming stripped 3 bases from V and 4 bases from J, with 7 bases between.

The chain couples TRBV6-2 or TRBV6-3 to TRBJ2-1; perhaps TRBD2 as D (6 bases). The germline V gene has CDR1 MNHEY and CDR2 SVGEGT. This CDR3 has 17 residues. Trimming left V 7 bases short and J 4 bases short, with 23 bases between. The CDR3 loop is CASIAEDGVGGYNEQFF. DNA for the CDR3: TGTGCCAGCATTGCCGAGGATGGAGTGGGGGGATACAATGAGCAGTTCTTC.

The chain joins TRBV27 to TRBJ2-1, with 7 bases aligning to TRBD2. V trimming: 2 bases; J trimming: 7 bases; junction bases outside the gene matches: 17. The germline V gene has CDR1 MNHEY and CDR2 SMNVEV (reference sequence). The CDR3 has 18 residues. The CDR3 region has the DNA TGTGCCAGCAGTTTAACTGGGCGGGGAGCGGGAAGAGGGAATGAGCAGTTCTTC. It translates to CASSLTGRGAGRGNEQFF.

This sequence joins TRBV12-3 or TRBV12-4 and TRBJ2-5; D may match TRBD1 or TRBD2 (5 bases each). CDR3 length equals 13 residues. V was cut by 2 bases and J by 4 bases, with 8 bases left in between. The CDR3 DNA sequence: TGTGCCAGCAGTTTATTGGGGGTAGAGACCCAGTACTTC. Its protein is CASSLLGVETQYF.

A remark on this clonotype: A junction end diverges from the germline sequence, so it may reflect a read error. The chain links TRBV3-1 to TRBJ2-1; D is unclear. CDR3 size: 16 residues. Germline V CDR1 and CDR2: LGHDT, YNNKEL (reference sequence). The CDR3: CTSSQVPDSSYNEQFF. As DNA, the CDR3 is TGTACCAGCAGCCAAGTCCCCGATAGCTCCTACAATGAGCAGTTCTTC.

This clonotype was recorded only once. The CDR3 DNA is TGTGCCAGCAGTTCGTCCGGGACTAGCGGGACGACGAACTACTACGGGCAGTACTTC. It is translated as CASSSSGTSGTTNYYGQYF. The chain recombines TRBV6-5 with TRBJ2-5; 13 nucleotides match TRBD2. Losses at the gene ends were 4 bases for V and 11 bases for J; bases not matched to a gene: 22. This CDR3 contains 19 residues. Germline CDR1 is MNHEY and CDR2 is SVGAGI.

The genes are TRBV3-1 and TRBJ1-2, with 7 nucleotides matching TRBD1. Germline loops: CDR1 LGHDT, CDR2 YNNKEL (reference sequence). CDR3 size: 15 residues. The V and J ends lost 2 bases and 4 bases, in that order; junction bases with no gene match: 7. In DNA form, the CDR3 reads TGTGCCAGCAGCCAACGGGGTTCAGGGGGCTATGGCTACACCTTC. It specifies CASSQRGSGGYGYTF.

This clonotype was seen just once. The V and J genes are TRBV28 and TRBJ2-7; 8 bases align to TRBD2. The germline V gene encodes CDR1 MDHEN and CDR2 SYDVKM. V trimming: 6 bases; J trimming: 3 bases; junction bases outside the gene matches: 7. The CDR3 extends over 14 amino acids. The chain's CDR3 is CASRGSGEYYEQYF. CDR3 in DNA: TGTGCCAGCAGAGGTAGCGGGGAATACTACGAGCAGTACTTC.

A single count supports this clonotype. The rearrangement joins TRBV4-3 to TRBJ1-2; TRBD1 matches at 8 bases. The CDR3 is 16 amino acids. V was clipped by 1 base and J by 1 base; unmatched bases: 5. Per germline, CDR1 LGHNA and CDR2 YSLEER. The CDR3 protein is CASSQGSGGYNYGYTF. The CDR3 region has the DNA TGCGCCAGCAGCCAAGGTTCAGGGGGCTATAACTATGGCTACACCTTC.

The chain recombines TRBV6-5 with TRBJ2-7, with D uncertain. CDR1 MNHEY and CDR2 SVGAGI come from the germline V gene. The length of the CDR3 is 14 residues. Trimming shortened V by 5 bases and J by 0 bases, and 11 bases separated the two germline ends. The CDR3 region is CASSRTDSSYEQYF. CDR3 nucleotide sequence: TGTGCCAGCAGTAGGACCGATAGCTCCTACGAGCAGTACTTC.

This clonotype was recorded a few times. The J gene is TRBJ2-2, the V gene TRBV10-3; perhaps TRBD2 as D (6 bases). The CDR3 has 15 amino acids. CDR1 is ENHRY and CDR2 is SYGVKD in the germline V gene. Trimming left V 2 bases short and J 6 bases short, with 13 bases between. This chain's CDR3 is CAISEPGELAGELFF. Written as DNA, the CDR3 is TGTGCCATCAGTGAGCCGGGGGAGCTGGCCGGGGAGCTGTTTTTT.

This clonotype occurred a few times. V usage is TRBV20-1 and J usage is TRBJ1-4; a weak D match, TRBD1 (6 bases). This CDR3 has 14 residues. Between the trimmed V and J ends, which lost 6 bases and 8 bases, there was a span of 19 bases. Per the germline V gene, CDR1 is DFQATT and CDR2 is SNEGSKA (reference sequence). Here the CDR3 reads CSALKQGEREKLFF. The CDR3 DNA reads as TGCAGTGCCTTGAAACAGGGTGAAAGGGAAAAACTGTTTTTT.

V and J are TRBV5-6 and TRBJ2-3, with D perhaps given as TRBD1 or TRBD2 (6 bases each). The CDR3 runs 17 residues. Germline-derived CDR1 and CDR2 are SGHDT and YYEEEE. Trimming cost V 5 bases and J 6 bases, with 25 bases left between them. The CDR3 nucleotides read TGTGCCAGCAGGGGGGCCTTGTGGACTACCCCCGTTGATACGCAGTATTTT. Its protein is CASRGALWTTPVDTQYF. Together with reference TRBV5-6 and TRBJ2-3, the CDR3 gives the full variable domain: DAGVTQSPTHLIKTRGQQVTLRCSPKSGHDTVSWYQQALGQGPQFIFQYYEEEERQRGNFPDRFSGHQFPNYSSELNVNALLLGDSALYLCASRGALWTTPVDTQYFGPGTRLTVL.

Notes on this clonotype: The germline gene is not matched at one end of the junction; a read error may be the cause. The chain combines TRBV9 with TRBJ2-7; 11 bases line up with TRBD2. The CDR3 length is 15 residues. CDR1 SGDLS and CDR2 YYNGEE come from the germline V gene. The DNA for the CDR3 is TGTGCCGGCAGCCCCCGACTAGCGGGGATCTACGAGCAGTACTTC. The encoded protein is CAGSPRLAGIYEQYF.

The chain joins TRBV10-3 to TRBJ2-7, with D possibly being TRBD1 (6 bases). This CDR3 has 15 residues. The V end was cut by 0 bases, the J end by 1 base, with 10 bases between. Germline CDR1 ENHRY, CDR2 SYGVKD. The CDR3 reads CAISESGGPSYEQYF. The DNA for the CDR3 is TGTGCCATCAGTGAGTCAGGGGGACCATCCTACGAGCAGTACTTC.

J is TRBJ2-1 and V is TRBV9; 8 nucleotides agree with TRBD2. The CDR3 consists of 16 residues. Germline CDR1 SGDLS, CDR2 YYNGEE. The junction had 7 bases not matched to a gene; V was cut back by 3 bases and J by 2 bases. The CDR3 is CASSAPGLGTYNEQFF. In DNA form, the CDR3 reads TGTGCCAGCAGCGCACCGGGACTAGGGACCTACAATGAGCAGTTCTTC.

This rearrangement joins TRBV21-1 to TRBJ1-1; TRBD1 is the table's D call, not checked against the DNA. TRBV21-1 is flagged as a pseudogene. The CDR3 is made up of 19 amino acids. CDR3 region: CASSNGHGGTGFMNTEAFF. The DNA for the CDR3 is TGTGCCAGCAGCAATGGTCATGGGGGGACAGGGTTCATGAACACTGAAGCTTTCTTT.

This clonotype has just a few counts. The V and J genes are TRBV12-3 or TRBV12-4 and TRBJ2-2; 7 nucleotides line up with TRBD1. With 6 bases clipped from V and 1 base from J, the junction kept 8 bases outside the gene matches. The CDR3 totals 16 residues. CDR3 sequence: CASSTRDSMNTGELFF. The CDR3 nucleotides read TGTGCCAGCAGCACCAGGGACAGTATGAACACCGGGGAGCTGTTTTTT.

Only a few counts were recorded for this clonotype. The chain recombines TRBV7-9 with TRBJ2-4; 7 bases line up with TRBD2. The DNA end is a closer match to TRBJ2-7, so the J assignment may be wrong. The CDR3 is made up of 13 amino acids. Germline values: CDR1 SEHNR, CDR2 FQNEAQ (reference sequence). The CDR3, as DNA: TGTGCCAGCAGTCCGGGGAGGGTTGGCGAGCAGTACTTC. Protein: CASSPGRVGEQYF.

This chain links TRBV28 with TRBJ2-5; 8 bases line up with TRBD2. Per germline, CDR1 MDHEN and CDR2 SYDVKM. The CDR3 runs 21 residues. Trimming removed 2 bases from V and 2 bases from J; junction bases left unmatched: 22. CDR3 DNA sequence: TGTGCCAGCAGTTTAGACCTTGGGGGATTGACTAGCGAGGGGATACAAGAGACCCAGTACTTC. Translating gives CASSLDLGGLTSEGIQETQYF.

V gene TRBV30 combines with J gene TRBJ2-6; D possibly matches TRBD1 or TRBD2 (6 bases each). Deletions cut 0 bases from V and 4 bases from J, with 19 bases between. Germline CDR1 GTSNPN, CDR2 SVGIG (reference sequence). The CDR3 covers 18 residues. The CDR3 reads CAWSVQRGASTGANVLTF. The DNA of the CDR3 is TGTGCCTGGAGTGTACAGAGGGGGGCGAGTACCGGGGCCAACGTCCTGACTTTC.